These T cell receptor beta chains were read from a single sample in a study of blood T cell repertoires in COVID-19. Here immunoSEQ multiplex PCR was the method, and the copy in TCRdb shows in-frame clones only, minus some. Among more than 300,000 clones, approximately 90% were seen once, and the ten largest hold approximately 1.6%. The sequenced sample consisted of peripheral blood. These TCRs come from a woman aged 25 to 39 with COVID-19, enrolled during active disease. Both conserved end residues are part of each CDR3. D genes are given only for firm matches.

TRBJ2-2,16,TRBV5-6,TRBD2,CASSLDQRGHTGELFF
TRBJ2-1,11,TRBV19,-,CATPLRRKQFF
TRBJ1-5,15,TRBV28,-,CASSQSTEYNQPQHF
TRBJ2-1,15,TRBV6-1,TRBD2,CASSEVAGGRYEQFF
TRBJ1-6,14,TRBV7-2,-,CASSLVRYNSPLHF
TRBJ2-1,14,TRBV2,-,CASVVGLLGDEQFF
TRBJ1-4,14,TRBV28,TRBD1,CASSRGDRSAGLFF
TRBJ2-1,16,TRBV5-1,TRBD2,CASSWRTSGSYNEQFF
TRBJ2-3,16,TRBV7-9,TRBD2,CASSSPGTRFGDTQYF
TRBJ2-7,14,TRBV19,-,CASRGATIAEEQYF
TRBJ1-1,10,TRBV7-9,-,CASGGTEAFF
TRBJ1-2,15,TRBV2,TRBD1,CASRAGTGETYGYTF
TRBJ1-4,14,TRBV6-4,-,CASNLRRTNEKLFF
TRBJ1-2,16,TRBV6-1,TRBD1,CASSEWQGETNYGYTF
TRBJ1-4,15,TRBV7-9,TRBD1,CASSQMTGTNEKLFF
TRBJ1-2,14,TRBV5-1,-,CASSLGTGPYGYTF
TRBJ1-1,14,TRBV6-1,TRBD1,CASSEISGGNEAFF
TRBJ1-1,15,TRBV4-3,-,CASSQATASNTEAFF
TRBJ2-5,14,TRBV29-1,-,CSVARGGVGETQYF
TRBJ1-5,14,TRBV12-5,-,CASGWGGINQPQHF
TRBJ2-3,13,TRBV12-3/TRBV12-4,-,CASSLIASDTQYF
TRBJ1-2,14,TRBV10-3,-,CAISDPGRGGGYTF
TRBJ1-1,13,TRBV12-3/TRBV12-4,TRBD1,CASSSRDRVVAFF
TRBJ2-4,15,TRBV3-1/TRBV3-2,TRBD2,CASSYLAGVKNIQYF
TRBJ1-1,16,TRBV19,-,CASSMLRDWRDTEAFF
TRBJ2-5,12,TRBV7-9,-,CASSPPGETQYF
TRBJ1-2,15,TRBV19,-,CASSGRVGDNYGYTF
TRBJ1-1,14,TRBV6-2/TRBV6-3,TRBD1,CASSARTGRLEAFF
TRBJ1-5,13,TRBV27,-,CASREGNFEPQHF
TRBJ1-2,16,TRBV15,TRBD1,CATSRRMGQLPYGYTF
TRBJ2-3,14,TRBV7-9,TRBD1,CASSLDRGWDTQYF
TRBJ2-1,14,TRBV7-9,-,CASSLTVADNEKFF
TRBJ1-1,12,TRBV29-1,-,CSVEPGDTEAFF
TRBJ1-5,15,TRBV27,-,CASSLEAGASQPQHF
TRBJ1-2,14,TRBV7-9,-,CASSLGGNNYGYTF
TRBJ2-2,17,TRBV11-2,TRBD2,CASSLVRAGGGTGELFF
TRBJ2-5,13,TRBV7-9,-,CASSFRPGETQYF
TRBJ2-3,17,TRBV20-1,-,CSASLPRGTGGTDTQYF
TRBJ1-2,13,TRBV30,TRBD1,CACLPGTGYDYTF
TRBJ2-1,15,TRBV2,TRBD2,CASRPQRGGYNEQFF
TRBJ2-5,17,TRBV4-1,TRBD2,CASSSRTSGGAQETQYF
TRBJ1-1,15,TRBV19,TRBD1,CASSIGQGWGTEAFF
TRBJ1-4,18,TRBV14,-,CASSQDLVGGETNEKLFF
TRBJ2-5,15,TRBV5-1,TRBD1,CASSALTGGVETQYF
TRBJ1-1,14,TRBV27,TRBD1,CASSSDRKNTEAFF
TRBJ2-1,14,TRBV3-1/TRBV3-2,TRBD2,CASSQDLDGGEQFF
TRBJ1-3,13,TRBV19,-,CASTMRVGNTIYF
TRBJ2-1,15,TRBV5-8,-,CASSFTLVTNNEQFF
TRBJ1-6,15,TRBV6-5,-,CASRGTLPHNSPLHF
TRBJ1-2,12,TRBV6-5,-,CASSYSRGLYTF
TRBJ2-1,16,TRBV7-2,TRBD2,CASSLGKRTSANEQFF
TRBJ1-1,14,TRBV5-5,-,CASSLTGTNTEAFF
TRBJ2-1,17,TRBV3-1/TRBV3-2,-,CASSLVWGEDVYNEQFF
TRBJ1-1,14,TRBV7-9,TRBD1,CASSFWDRNTEAFF
TRBJ1-4,15,TRBV9,TRBD1,CASSTGTGTNEKLFF